The 20 T cell receptor beta chains reported below all come from one sample, sequenced in a study of blood T cell repertoires in COVID-19. Profiling relied on immunoSEQ multiplex PCR, and the TCRdb table lists in-frame clones only, not all of them. The profile covers roughly 80,000 clones, with 87% appearing a single time and 4.9% taken by the ten largest. Sequencing was done on a sample of peripheral blood. All receptors come from a woman older than 75 with active or convalescent COVID-19.

V is TRBV5-1 and J is TRBJ2-2; 11 bases are a match to TRBD2. The germline V gene encodes CDR1 SGHRS and CDR2 YFSETQ. The CDR3 length is 17 residues. J gave up 6 bases and V 1 base, and 8 bases lay outside the gene matches. The CDR3 here is CASSLWLAGGIAGELFF. CDR3 bases: TGCGCCAGCAGCTTGTGGCTAGCGGGAGGCATTGCCGGGGAGCTGTTTTTT. Supplemented by reference TRBV5-1 and TRBJ2-2, the full variable domain reads KAGVTQTPRYLIKTRGQQVTLSCSPISGHRSVSWYQQTPGQGLQFLFEYFSETQRNKGNFPGRFSGRQFSNSRSEMNVSTLELGDSALYLCASSLWLAGGIAGELFFGEGSRLTVL.

This clone has a single count. The V gene is TRBV6-5, the J gene TRBJ2-3; 11 bases are a match to TRBD2. Germline V gene sequence: CDR1 MNHEY, CDR2 SVGAGI. With 5 bases clipped from V and 3 bases from J, the junction kept 4 bases outside the gene matches. This CDR3 contains 15 residues. The CDR3 nucleotides read TGTGCCAGCAGTCCGGGACTAGCGGCTACAGATACGCAGTATTTT. Its protein is CASSPGLAATDTQYF.

This rearrangement joins TRBV19 to TRBJ2-7, with 12 bases lining up with TRBD2. Germline V CDR1 and CDR2: LNHDA, SQIVND (reference sequence). The V and J ends lost 4 bases and 2 bases, in that order; junction bases with no gene match: 9. This CDR3 contains 17 residues. The CDR3 reads CASSRASGGAEPYEQYF. The CDR3 region has the DNA TGTGCCAGTAGTAGGGCTAGCGGGGGGGCTGAACCCTACGAGCAGTACTTC.

The chain employs TRBV19 and TRBJ2-6; D remains ambiguous. The germline V gene encodes CDR1 LNHDA and CDR2 SQIVND (reference sequence). The CDR3 runs to 15 residues. The V and J ends lost 6 bases and 0 bases respectively, with 9 bases between them. The CDR3 loop reads CASSAARSGANVLTF. For the CDR3, the DNA is TGTGCCAGTAGCGCAGCGCGCTCTGGGGCCAACGTCCTGACTTTC.

This chain links TRBV2 with TRBJ2-6; TRBD1 is a possible D gene (5 bases). V gave up 7 bases and J gave up 1 base, with 14 bases separating them. Germline CDR1 SNHLY, CDR2 FYNNEI. The CDR3 contains 16 residues. CDR3 residues: CASNPTVASGANVLTF. In DNA, the CDR3 is TGTGCCAGCAATCCGACAGTAGCTTCTGGGGCCAACGTCCTGACTTTC.

This chain joins TRBV3-1 (or the pseudogene TRBV3-2) and TRBJ1-1; D is undetermined. CDR1 LGHDT and CDR2 YNNKEL come from the germline V gene (reference sequence). The CDR3 extends over 15 amino acids. Trimming removed 1 base from V and 4 bases from J, with 13 bases in between. This CDR3 is CASSQGRYSFTEAFF. CDR3 nucleotide sequence: TGTGCCAGCAGCCAAGGGAGGTATTCCTTCACTGAAGCTTTCTTT.

This chain links TRBV6-5 with TRBJ2-2; possibly TRBD1 for D (6 bases). Germline V lookup: CDR1 MNHEY, CDR2 SVGAGI. Deletions cut 6 bases from V and 4 bases from J, with 15 bases between. The CDR3 runs 15 residues. The CDR3 DNA reads as TGTGCCAGCAGGGCCCCGACAGGAACCACCGGGGAGCTGTTTTTT. It specifies CASRAPTGTTGELFF.

This clone was picked up a small number of times. The rearrangement uses TRBV5-6 and TRBJ1-1; D unclear. Trimming shortened V by 4 bases and J by 3 bases, and 16 bases separated the two germline ends. Germline V CDR1 and CDR2: SGHDT, YYEEEE. The CDR3 loop spans 15 amino acids. CDR3 sequence: CASSGPLEADTEAFF. The DNA of the CDR3 is TGTGCCAGCAGCGGCCCCTTGGAAGCGGACACTGAAGCTTTCTTT.

This chain joins TRBV3-1 (or the pseudogene TRBV3-2) and TRBJ1-5; D is perhaps TRBD1 (6 bases). The ends were cut back, 0 bases at V and 5 bases at J, with 17 bases in the middle. The CDR3 totals 17 residues. CDR1 LGHDT and CDR2 YNNKEL come from the germline V gene (reference sequence). For the CDR3, the DNA is TGTGCCAGCAGCCAAGACAGAGGGGGGGCGGTGGATCAGCCCCAGCATTTT. It specifies CASSQDRGGAVDQPQHF.

J is TRBJ2-5 and V is TRBV5-6; 12 nucleotides align to TRBD1. Germline V lookup: CDR1 SGHDT, CDR2 YYEEEE. CDR3 length equals 15 residues. Unmatched junction bases numbered 8, after V lost 5 bases and J lost 6 bases. CDR3 protein: CASSTGTGGAKTQYF. CDR3 coding DNA: TGTGCCAGCAGTACCGGGACAGGGGGCGCGAAGACCCAGTACTTC.

The chain is built from TRBV11-1 and TRBJ2-5; 10 positions match TRBD1. CDR1 and CDR2 from the germline V gene are SGHAT and FQDESV (reference sequence). The V gene end was trimmed by 5 bases and the J gene end by 6 bases; junction bases not matched to a gene: 9. CDR3 length equals 15 residues. CDR3 DNA: TGTGCCAGCAGCGTCTCGACAGGGGGCTTACAGACCCAGTACTTC. Amino acid sequence: CASSVSTGGLQTQYF.

This chain links TRBV4-2 with TRBJ2-1; 8 bases align to TRBD2. The CDR3 covers 16 residues. The V segment lost 1 base and the J segment 4 bases; nucleotides outside the gene matches: 6. Looked up from germline, CDR1 is LGHNA and CDR2 is YNFKEQ. CDR3 nucleotide sequence: TGTGCCAGCAGCCAAGGCGGTCGGGGGGGGTACAATGAGCAGTTCTTC. Its translation is CASSQGGRGGYNEQFF.

This chain connects TRBV2 to TRBJ2-7; TRBD1 might be the D (6 bases). Trimming stripped 6 bases from V and 7 bases from J, with 10 bases between. Germline CDR1 reads SNHLY; CDR2 reads FYNNEI. CDR3 size: 11 residues. CDR3 bases: TGTGCCAGCAGCCAGCAGGGGGAGCAGTACTTC. Its protein is CASSQQGEQYF.

The chain couples TRBV28 to TRBJ2-7, with TRBD1 matching over 12 bases. Per the germline V gene, CDR1 is MDHEN and CDR2 is SYDVKM. CDR3 length equals 15 residues. V gave up 5 bases and J gave up 4 bases; unmatched junction bases: 6. The CDR3 spells CASSPPGQGAYEQYF. The CDR3 region has the DNA TGTGCCAGCAGTCCGCCGGGACAGGGGGCTTACGAGCAGTACTTC.

V is TRBV3-1 (or the pseudogene TRBV3-2) and J is TRBJ2-3; D gene ambiguous. Germline V gives CDR1 LGHDT, CDR2 YNNKEL (reference sequence). With 2 bases removed from V and 3 bases from J, the gap between germline ends came to 9 bases. This CDR3 contains 14 residues. CDR3 amino acids: CASSQRGGTDTQYF. The CDR3 nucleotides read TGTGCCAGCAGCCAACGCGGTGGAACAGATACGCAGTATTTT.

V and J are TRBV19 and TRBJ1-2; TRBD1 agrees at 9 bases. The CDR3 runs 15 residues. With 6 bases clipped from V and 4 bases from J, the junction kept 9 bases outside the gene matches. Germline-derived CDR1 and CDR2 are LNHDA and SQIVND (reference sequence). CDR3 region: CASRDGQGWIYGYTF. DNA of the CDR3: TGTGCCAGTAGGGATGGACAGGGGTGGATCTATGGCTACACCTTC.

The chain carries TRBV7-9 and TRBJ1-4, with D perhaps matching TRBD1 (6 bases). Trimming removed 5 bases from V and 2 bases from J, with 12 bases in between. This CDR3 is 15 amino acids long. The germline V gene encodes CDR1 SEHNR and CDR2 FQNEAQ (reference sequence). This CDR3 is CASSNDRWTNEKLFF. The CDR3 DNA sequence: TGTGCCAGCAGCAACGACAGGTGGACTAATGAAAAACTGTTTTTT.

V and J are TRBV7-2 and TRBJ1-5, with unresolved D. Germline CDR1 is SGHTA and CDR2 is FQGNSA. Deletions cut 5 bases from V and 4 bases from J, with 21 bases between. The CDR3 has 17 amino acids. The CDR3 region has the DNA TGTGCCAGCAGCCCCAGGACGGGAAAGGGTTGGAATCAGCCCCAGCATTTT. Its protein is CASSPRTGKGWNQPQHF. Combining the CDR3 with reference TRBV7-2 and TRBJ1-5 gives the whole variable domain GAGVSQSPSNKVTEKGKDVELRCDPISGHTALYWYRQSLGQGLEFLIYFQGNSAPDKSGLPSDRFSAERTGGSVSTLTIQRTQQEDSAVYLCASSPRTGKGWNQPQHFGDGTRLSIL.

This chain joins TRBV24-1 and TRBJ2-2; TRBD1 matches at 8 bases. CDR1 is KGHDR and CDR2 is SFDVKD in the germline V gene. J lost 3 bases, V lost 2 bases, and 1 base had no gene match. The CDR3 is 15 amino acids. CDR3 DNA sequence: TGTGCCACCAGTGATTCCAGGGGGCACACCGGGGAGCTGTTTTTT. Translation: CATSDSRGHTGELFF.

The rearrangement joins TRBV18 to TRBJ2-7; D may be TRBD1 (6 bases). The length of the CDR3 is 15 residues. Germline V gene data show CDR1 as KGHSH and CDR2 as LQKENI. V was cut by 2 bases and J by 3 bases, with 14 bases left in between. The CDR3 DNA reads TGTGCCAGCTCACCAAACGGACAGAATAACTACGAGCAGTACTTC. Residues: CASSPNGQNNYEQYF.